These 3 T cell receptor beta chains were all obtained from the same sample, sequenced in a study of early T cells in non-severe SARS-CoV-2 infection. Each CDR3 protein gets one entry after TCRdb re-called the 5' RACE reads with MiXCR. This sample has tens of thousands of distinct CDR3 sequences, with roughly a tenth found just once. The starting material was whole blood, obtained at baseline. The receptors shown here come from an adult who was a healthcare worker with PCR-confirmed SARS-CoV-2 infection or an uninfected control (not recorded which).

This clonotype has a handful of counts. This chain links TRBV10-3 with TRBJ1-2; D is possibly TRBD1 (5 bases). The CDR3 is 13 amino acids. Between the trimmed V and J ends, which lost 5 bases and 1 base, there was a span of 8 bases. Germline V gene sequence: CDR1 ENHRY, CDR2 SYGVKD. The CDR3 DNA is TGTGCCATCAGTCCGGACAATAACTATGGCTACACCTTC. It encodes CAISPDNNYGYTF.

Many counts were recorded for this clonotype. This chain joins TRBV11-2 and TRBJ2-1; tentative D call: TRBD2 (5 bases). Trimming removed 6 bases from V and 8 bases from J, with 17 bases in between. The CDR3 is made up of 14 amino acids. Germline V gene data show CDR1 as SGHAT and CDR2 as FQNNGV. CDR3: CASRFPGIGHEQFF. The CDR3 DNA is TGTGCCAGCAGGTTTCCCGGGATTGGGCATGAGCAGTTCTTC.

This clonotype occurred a few times. The chain recombines TRBV28 with TRBJ2-7, with D unresolved. V lost 4 bases and J 5 bases, leaving 9 bases between the germline ends. Looked up from germline, CDR1 is MDHEN and CDR2 is SYDVKM. The CDR3 has 12 residues. DNA for the CDR3: TGTGCCAGCAGTTCTCGACCTGACGAGCAGTACTTC. Amino acids: CASSSRPDEQYF.